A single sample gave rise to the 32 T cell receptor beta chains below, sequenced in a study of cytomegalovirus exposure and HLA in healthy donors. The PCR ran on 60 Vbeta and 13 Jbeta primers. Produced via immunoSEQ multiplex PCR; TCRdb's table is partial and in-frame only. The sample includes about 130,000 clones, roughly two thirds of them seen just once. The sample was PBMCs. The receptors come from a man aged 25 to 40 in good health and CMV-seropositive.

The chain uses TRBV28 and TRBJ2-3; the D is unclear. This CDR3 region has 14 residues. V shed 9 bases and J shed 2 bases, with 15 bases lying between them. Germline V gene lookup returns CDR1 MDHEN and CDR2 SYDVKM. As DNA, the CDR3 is TGTGCCAGTCGTGTAGTGCCCCACACAGATACGCAGTATTTT. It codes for CASRVVPHTDTQYF.

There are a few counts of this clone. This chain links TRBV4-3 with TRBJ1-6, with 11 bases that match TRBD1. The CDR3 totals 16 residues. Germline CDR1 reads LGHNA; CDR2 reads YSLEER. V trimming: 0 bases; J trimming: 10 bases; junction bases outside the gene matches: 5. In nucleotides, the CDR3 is TGCGCCAGCAGCCAAGAAGGGACAGGGGGAAACTCACCCCTCCACTTT. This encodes CASSQEGTGGNSPLHF.

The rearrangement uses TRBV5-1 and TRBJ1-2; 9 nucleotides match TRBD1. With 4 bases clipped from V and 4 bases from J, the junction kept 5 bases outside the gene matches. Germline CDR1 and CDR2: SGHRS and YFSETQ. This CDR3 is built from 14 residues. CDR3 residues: CASSPRDRAYGYTF. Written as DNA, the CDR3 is TGCGCCAGCAGCCCCCGGGACAGGGCCTATGGCTACACCTTC.

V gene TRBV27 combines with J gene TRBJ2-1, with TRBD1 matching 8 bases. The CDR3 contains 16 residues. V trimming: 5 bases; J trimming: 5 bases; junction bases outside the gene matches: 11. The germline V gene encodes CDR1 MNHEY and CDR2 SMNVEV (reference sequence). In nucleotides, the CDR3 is TGTGCCAGCAGTCATCGGACAGGGATGAAGAACAATGAGCAGTTCTTC. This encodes CASSHRTGMKNNEQFF.

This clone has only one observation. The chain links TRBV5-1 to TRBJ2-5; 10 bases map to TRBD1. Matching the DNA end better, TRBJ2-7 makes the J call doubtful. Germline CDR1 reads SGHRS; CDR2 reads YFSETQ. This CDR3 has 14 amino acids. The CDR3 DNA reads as TGCGCCAGCAGCCCGACAGGGGGCATCAACGAGCAGTACTTC. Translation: CASSPTGGINEQYF.

The CDR3 bases are TGTGCCAGCAGCCCCACCCCGGGTTCAAGTGGCTACACCTTC. Its translation: CASSPTPGSSGYTF. The rearrangement uses TRBV9 and TRBJ1-2; D is ambiguous. From germline, CDR1 is SGDLS and CDR2 YYNGEE. This CDR3 comprises 14 residues. Trimming cost V 4 bases and J 7 bases, with 17 bases left between them.

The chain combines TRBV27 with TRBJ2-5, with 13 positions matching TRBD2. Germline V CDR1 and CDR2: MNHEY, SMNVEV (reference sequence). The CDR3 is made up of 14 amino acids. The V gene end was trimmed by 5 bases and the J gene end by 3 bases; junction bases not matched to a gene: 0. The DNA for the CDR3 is TGTGCCAGCAGTGGACTAGCGGGGGAAGAGACCCAGTACTTC. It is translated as CASSGLAGEETQYF.

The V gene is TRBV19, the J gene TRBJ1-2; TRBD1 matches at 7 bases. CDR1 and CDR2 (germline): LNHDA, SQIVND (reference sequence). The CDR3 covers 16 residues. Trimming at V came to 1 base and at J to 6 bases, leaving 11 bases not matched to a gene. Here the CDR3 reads CASSIGGEGARHGYTF. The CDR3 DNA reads TGTGCCAGTAGTATAGGAGGAGAGGGGGCCCGCCATGGCTACACCTTC.

The CDR3 sequence is CASSEPYALVTQYF. DNA of the CDR3: TGTGCCAGCAGTGAACCTTACGCGTTGGTGACCCAGTACTTC. This chain links TRBV2 with TRBJ2-5; no clear D. Germline CDR1 and CDR2: SNHLY and FYNNEI. The CDR3 is made up of 14 amino acids. The V gene lost 2 bases and the J gene lost 7 bases, with 14 bases spanning the gap.

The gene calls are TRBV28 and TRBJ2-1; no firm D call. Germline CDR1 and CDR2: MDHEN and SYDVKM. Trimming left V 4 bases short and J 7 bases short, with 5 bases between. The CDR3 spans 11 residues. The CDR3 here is CASSSRNEQFF. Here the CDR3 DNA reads TGTGCCAGCAGTTCCCGTAATGAGCAGTTCTTC.

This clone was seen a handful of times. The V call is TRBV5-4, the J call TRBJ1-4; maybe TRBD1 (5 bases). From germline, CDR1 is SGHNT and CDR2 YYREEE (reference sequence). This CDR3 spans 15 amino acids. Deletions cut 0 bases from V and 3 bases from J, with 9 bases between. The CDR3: CASSLDGGANEKLFF. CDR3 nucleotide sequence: TGTGCCAGCAGCTTGGATGGGGGGGCTAATGAAAAACTGTTTTTT.

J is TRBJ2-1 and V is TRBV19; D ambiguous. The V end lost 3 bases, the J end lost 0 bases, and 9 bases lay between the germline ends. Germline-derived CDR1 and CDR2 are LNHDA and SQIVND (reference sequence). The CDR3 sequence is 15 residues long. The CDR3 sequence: CASSISASSYNEQFF. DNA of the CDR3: TGTGCCAGTAGTATTTCGGCTAGCTCCTACAATGAGCAGTTCTTC.

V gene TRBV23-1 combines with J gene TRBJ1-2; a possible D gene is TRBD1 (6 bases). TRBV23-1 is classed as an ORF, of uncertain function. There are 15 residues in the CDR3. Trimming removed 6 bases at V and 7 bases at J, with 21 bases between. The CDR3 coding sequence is TGCGCCAGCAGCCAAGATGGGGGGGCGCCTTCTGGCTACACCTTC. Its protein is CASSQDGGAPSGYTF.

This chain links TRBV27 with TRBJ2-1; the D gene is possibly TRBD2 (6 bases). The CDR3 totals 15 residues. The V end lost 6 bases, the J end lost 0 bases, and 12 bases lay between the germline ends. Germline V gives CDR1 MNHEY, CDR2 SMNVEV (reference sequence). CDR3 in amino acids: CASSRGRSSYNEQFF. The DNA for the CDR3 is TGTGCCAGCAGCCGGGGGAGGAGCTCCTACAATGAGCAGTTCTTC.

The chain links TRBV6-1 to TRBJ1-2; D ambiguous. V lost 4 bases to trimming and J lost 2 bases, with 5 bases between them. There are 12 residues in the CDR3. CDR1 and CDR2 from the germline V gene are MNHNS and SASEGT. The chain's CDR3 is CASSVSNYGYTF. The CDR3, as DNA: TGTGCCAGCAGTGTGTCGAACTATGGCTACACCTTC.

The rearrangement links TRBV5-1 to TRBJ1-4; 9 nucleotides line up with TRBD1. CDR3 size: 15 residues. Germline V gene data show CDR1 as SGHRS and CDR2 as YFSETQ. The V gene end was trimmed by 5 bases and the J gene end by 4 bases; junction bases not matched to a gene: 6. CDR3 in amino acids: CASSSGDRDNEKLFF. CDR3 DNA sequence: TGCGCCAGCAGTTCAGGGGACAGGGATAATGAAAAACTGTTTTTT.

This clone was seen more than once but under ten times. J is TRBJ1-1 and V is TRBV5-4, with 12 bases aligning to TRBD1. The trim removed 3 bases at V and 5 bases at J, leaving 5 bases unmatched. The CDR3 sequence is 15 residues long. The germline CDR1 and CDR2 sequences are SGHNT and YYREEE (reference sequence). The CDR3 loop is CASSYGTGGATEAFF. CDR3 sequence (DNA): TGTGCCAGCAGCTATGGGACAGGGGGCGCGACTGAAGCTTTCTTT.

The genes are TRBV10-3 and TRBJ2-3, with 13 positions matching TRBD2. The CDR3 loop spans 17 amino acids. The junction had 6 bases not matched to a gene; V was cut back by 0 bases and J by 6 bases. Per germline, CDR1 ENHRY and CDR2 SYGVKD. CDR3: CAISESRTSGSTDTQYF. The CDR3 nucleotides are TGTGCCATCAGTGAGTCCCGGACTAGCGGGAGTACGGATACGCAGTATTTT.

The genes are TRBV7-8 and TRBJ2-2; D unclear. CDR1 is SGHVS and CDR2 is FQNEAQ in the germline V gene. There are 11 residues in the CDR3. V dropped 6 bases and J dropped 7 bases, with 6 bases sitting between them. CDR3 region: CASSFYGELFF. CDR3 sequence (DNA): TGTGCCAGCAGTTTTTACGGGGAGCTGTTTTTT.

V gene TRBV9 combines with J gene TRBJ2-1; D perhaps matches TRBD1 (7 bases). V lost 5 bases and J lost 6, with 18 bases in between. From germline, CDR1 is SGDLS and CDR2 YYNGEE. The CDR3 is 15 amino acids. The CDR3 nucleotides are TGTGCCAGCAGGGAGGGGGCTACGGCAACCAATGAGCAGTTCTTC. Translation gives CASREGATATNEQFF.

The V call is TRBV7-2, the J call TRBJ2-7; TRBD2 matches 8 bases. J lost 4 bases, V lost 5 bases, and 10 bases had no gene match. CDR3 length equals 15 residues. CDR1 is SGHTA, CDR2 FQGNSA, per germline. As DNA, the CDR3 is TGTGCCAGCAGCCCAGCCCTGACTAGCGTTTACGAGCAGTACTTC. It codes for CASSPALTSVYEQYF.

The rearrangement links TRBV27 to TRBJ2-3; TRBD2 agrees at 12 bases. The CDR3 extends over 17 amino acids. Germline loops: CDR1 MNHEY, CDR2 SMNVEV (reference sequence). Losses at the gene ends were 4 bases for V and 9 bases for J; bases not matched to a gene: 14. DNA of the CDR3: TGTGCCAGCAGTTCCCACCGACTAGCGGGAGTCCGTCAGACGCAGTATTTT. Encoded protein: CASSSHRLAGVRQTQYF.

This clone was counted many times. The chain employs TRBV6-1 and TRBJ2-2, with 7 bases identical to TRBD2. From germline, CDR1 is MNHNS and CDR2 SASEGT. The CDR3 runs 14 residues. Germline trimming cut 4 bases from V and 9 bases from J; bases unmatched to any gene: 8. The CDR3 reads CASSVREEARELFF. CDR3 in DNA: TGTGCCAGCAGTGTACGGGAGGAAGCCCGGGAGCTGTTTTTT.

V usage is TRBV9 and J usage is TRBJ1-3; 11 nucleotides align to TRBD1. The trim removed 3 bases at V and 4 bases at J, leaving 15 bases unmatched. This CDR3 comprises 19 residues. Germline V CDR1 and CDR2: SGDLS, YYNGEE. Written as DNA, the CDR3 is TGTGCCAGCAGCGATCCATTTGGTGGGACAGGGGGACGGGGAAACACCATATATTTT. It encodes CASSDPFGGTGGRGNTIYF. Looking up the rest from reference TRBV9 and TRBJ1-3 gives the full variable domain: DSGVTQTPKHLITATGQRVTLRCSPRSGDLSVYWYQQSLDQGLQFLIQYYNGEERAKGNILERFSAQQFPDLHSELNLSSLELGDSALYFCASSDPFGGTGGRGNTIYFGEGSWLTVV.

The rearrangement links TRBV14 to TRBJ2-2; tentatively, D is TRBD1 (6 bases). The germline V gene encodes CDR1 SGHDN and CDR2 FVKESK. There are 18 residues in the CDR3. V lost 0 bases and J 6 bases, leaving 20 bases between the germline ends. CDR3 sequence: CASSQDHPGRGVAGELFF. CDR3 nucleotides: TGTGCCAGCAGCCAAGATCACCCGGGCAGGGGTGTGGCCGGGGAGCTGTTTTTT. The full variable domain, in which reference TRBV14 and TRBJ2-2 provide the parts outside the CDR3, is EAGVTQFPSHSVIEKGQTVTLRCDPISGHDNLYWYRRVMGKEIKFLLHFVKESKQDESGMPNNRFLAERTGGTYSTLKVQPAELEDSGVYFCASSQDHPGRGVAGELFFGEGSRLTVL.

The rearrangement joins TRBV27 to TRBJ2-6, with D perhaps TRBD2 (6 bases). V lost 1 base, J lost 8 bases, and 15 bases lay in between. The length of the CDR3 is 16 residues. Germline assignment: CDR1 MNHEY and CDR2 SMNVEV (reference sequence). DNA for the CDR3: TGTGCCAGCAGTTTATGGGGGGTCTCGATCTCCAACGTCCTGACTTTC. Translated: CASSLWGVSISNVLTF.

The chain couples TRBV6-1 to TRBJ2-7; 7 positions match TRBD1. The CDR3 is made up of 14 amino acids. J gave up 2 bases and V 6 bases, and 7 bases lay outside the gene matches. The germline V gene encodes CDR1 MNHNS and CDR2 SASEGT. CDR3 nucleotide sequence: TGTGCCAGCAGGATAGACAGGGCCCCCTACGAGCAGTACTTC. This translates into CASRIDRAPYEQYF.

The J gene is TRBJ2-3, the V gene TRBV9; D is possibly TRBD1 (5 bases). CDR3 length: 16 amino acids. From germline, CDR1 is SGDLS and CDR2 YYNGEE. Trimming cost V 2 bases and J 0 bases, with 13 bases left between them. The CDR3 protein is CASSVGAGTSTDTQYF. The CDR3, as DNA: TGTGCCAGCAGCGTTGGGGCCGGAACTAGCACAGATACGCAGTATTTT. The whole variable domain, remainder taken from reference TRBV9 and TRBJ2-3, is DSGVTQTPKHLITATGQRVTLRCSPRSGDLSVYWYQQSLDQGLQFLIQYYNGEERAKGNILERFSAQQFPDLHSELNLSSLELGDSALYFCASSVGAGTSTDTQYFGPGTRLTVL.

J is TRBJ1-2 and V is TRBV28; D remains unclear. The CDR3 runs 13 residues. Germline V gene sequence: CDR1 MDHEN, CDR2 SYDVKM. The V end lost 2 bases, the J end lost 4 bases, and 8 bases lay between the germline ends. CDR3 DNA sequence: TGTGCCAGCAGTTTAGGAGGTACCTATGGCTACACCTTC. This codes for CASSLGGTYGYTF.

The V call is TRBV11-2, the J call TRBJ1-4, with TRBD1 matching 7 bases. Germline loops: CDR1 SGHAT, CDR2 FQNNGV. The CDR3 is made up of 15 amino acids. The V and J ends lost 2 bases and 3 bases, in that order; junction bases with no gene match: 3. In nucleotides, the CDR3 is TGTGCCAGCAGCTTACAGGGACAGTCTAATGAAAAACTGTTTTTT. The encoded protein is CASSLQGQSNEKLFF.

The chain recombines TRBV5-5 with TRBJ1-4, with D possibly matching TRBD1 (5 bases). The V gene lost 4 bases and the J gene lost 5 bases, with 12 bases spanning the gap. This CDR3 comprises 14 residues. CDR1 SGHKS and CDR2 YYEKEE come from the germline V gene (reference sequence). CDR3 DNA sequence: TGTGCCAGCAGCCTGGGACTCCCGAATGAAAAACTGTTTTTT. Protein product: CASSLGLPNEKLFF.

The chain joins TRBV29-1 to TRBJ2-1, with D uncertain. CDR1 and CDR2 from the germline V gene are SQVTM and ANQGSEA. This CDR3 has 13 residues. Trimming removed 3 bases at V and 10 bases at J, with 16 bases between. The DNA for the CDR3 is TGCAGCGTTGAGCGGAGTCCCAACGGAGAGCAGTTCTTC. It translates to CSVERSPNGEQFF.